The next 26 T cell receptor beta chains were all read from a single sample in a study of blood T cell repertoires in COVID-19. The table came from immunoSEQ multiplex PCR; TCRdb's copy has only in-frame clones and leaves some out. The sample contains 65,000 to 80,000 clones, 80% to 90% of which appear only once. The sample consisted of peripheral blood. The receptors here all came from an elderly man in a cohort sampled during active COVID-19.

The chain carries TRBV5-1 and TRBJ2-4; D is perhaps TRBD2 (5 bases). Trimming cost V 1 base and J 7 bases, with 15 bases left between them. The CDR3 runs to 15 residues. CDR1 is SGHRS, CDR2 YFSETQ, per germline. Written as DNA, the CDR3 is TGCGCCAGCAGCTTGCTTGAGCCCCCGGGGAACATTCAGTACTTC. This translates into CASSLLEPPGNIQYF.

This chain connects TRBV10-3 to TRBJ2-1, with 8 bases fitting TRBD2. There are 13 residues in the CDR3. Losses at the gene ends were 3 bases for V and 10 bases for J; bases not matched to a gene: 5. Germline loops: CDR1 ENHRY, CDR2 SYGVKD. DNA of the CDR3: TGTGCCATCAGTGACTCGGCGGGGGGCGAGCAGTTCTTC. It is translated as CAISDSAGGEQFF.

The rearrangement joins TRBV11-2 to TRBJ2-2; 7 bases match TRBD1. This CDR3 spans 17 amino acids. The V gene end was trimmed by 1 base and the J gene end by 0 bases; junction bases not matched to a gene: 5. Per the germline V gene, CDR1 is SGHAT and CDR2 is FQNNGV. The CDR3 sequence is CASSLVRGQSNTGELFF. For the CDR3, the DNA is TGTGCCAGCAGCTTAGTTCGGGGACAGTCGAACACCGGGGAGCTGTTTTTT. Drawing the rest from reference TRBV11-2 and TRBJ2-2, the complete variable domain is EAGVAQSPRYKIIEKRQSVAFWCNPISGHATLYWYQQILGQGPKLLIQFQNNGVVDDSQLPKDRFSAERLKGVDSTLKIQPAKLEDSAVYLCASSLVRGQSNTGELFFGEGSRLTVL.

The chain recombines TRBV6-5 with TRBJ2-1, with 8 bases matching TRBD1. Per germline, CDR1 MNHEY and CDR2 SVGAGI. The CDR3 is 14 amino acids. Trimming took 7 bases from V and 6 from J; bases not matched to a gene: 8. In DNA form, the CDR3 reads TGTGCCAGCACCCGACAGGGGCCCCTCAATGAGCAGTTCTTC. This codes for CASTRQGPLNEQFF.

The rearrangement joins TRBV6-5 to TRBJ1-2, with 9 bases aligning to TRBD1. The CDR3 is made up of 14 amino acids. In germline, CDR1 is MNHEY, CDR2 SVGAGI. V shed 5 bases and J 6 bases; nucleotides not matched to a gene: 7. DNA of the CDR3: TGTGCCAGCAGTCGGACAGGGGTGGGAAATGGCTACACCTTC. Its translation is CASSRTGVGNGYTF.

The chain couples TRBV7-9 to TRBJ2-1, with D perhaps TRBD2 (7 bases). CDR3 length equals 14 residues. Germline V CDR1 and CDR2: SEHNR, FQNEAQ (reference sequence). Trimming cost V 0 bases and J 7 bases, with 10 bases left between them. The CDR3 loop is CASSLAGGRNEQFF. The CDR3 nucleotides read TGTGCCAGCAGCTTAGCCGGGGGGCGGAATGAGCAGTTCTTC.

CDR3 nucleotides: TGTGCCAGCAGTACCCCTGCTAGCGGGGGGGCCGTGACCCAGTACTTC. This codes for CASSTPASGGAVTQYF. The J gene is TRBJ2-5, the V gene TRBV28, with TRBD2 matching 12 bases. The V and J ends lost 5 bases and 7 bases, in that order; junction bases with no gene match: 11. The CDR3 sequence is 16 residues long. Germline V gives CDR1 MDHEN, CDR2 SYDVKM. Looking up the rest from reference TRBV28 and TRBJ2-5 gives the full variable domain: DVKVTQSSRYLVKRTGEKVFLECVQDMDHENMFWYRQDPGLGLRLIYFSYDVKMKEKGDIPEGYSVSREKKERFSLILESASTNQTSMYLCASSTPASGGAVTQYFGPGTRLLVL.

This sequence joins TRBV30 and TRBJ2-4; a possible D gene is TRBD1 (6 bases). The germline V gene encodes CDR1 GTSNPN and CDR2 SVGIG (reference sequence). The V and J ends lost 5 bases and 6 bases respectively, with 14 bases between them. The CDR3 extends over 13 amino acids. In DNA, the CDR3 is TGTGCCTGGGTATATGAGACAGGAAACATTCAGTACTTC. Its translation: CAWVYETGNIQYF.

The chain carries TRBV24-1 and TRBJ2-3; possible D gene TRBD1, 5 bases. CDR3 length: 15 residues. The germline gives CDR1 KGHDR, CDR2 SFDVKD. The germline V and J ends were trimmed by 3 bases and 6 bases, with 15 bases remaining between them. CDR3 bases: TGTGCCACCAGTGATCAGGGCCCCCCCGAGGATACGCAGTATTTT. Translation gives CATSDQGPPEDTQYF.

V and J are TRBV6-2 or TRBV6-3 and TRBJ2-5; TRBD2 matches 7 bases. The CDR3 is 15 amino acids. Trimming took 7 bases from V and 4 from J; bases not matched to a gene: 12. Germline CDR1 and CDR2: MNHEY and SVGEGT. The CDR3 DNA follows: TGTGCCAGCAACCCCCCTAGCGGCGCTGGAGAGACCCAGTACTTC. The encoded protein is CASNPPSGAGETQYF.

V and J are TRBV12-3 or TRBV12-4 and TRBJ1-2; no clear D. Trimming stripped 3 bases from V and 6 bases from J, with 11 bases between. This CDR3 region has 13 residues. The CDR3 is CASSFLSSDGYTF. The CDR3 nucleotides read TGTGCCAGCAGTTTTCTCTCATCAGATGGCTACACCTTC.

This clone was seen only once. V usage is TRBV4-1 and J usage is TRBJ2-5; a weak D match, TRBD1 (6 bases). This CDR3 contains 15 residues. Germline CDR1 MGHRA, CDR2 YSYEKL. V was cut by 1 base and J by 1 base, with 10 bases left in between. CDR3 DNA sequence: TGCGCCAGCAGCCAAGGGACAGTTCCCCAAGAGACCCAGTACTTC. Its translation is CASSQGTVPQETQYF.

This chain joins TRBV28 and TRBJ2-1; a weak D match, TRBD2 (6 bases). Germline V gene sequence: CDR1 MDHEN, CDR2 SYDVKM. CDR3 length equals 15 residues. The V gene lost 1 base and the J gene lost 7 bases, with 14 bases spanning the gap. The DNA for the CDR3 is TGTGCCAGCAGTTTATTCTCGGGGGTCAAGAATGAGCAGTTCTTC. Translating it yields CASSLFSGVKNEQFF.

The chain uses TRBV7-2 and TRBJ1-5; D is undetermined. V was pared by 5 bases and J by 0 bases, with 17 bases between. This CDR3 has 17 residues. Per the germline V gene, CDR1 is SGHTA and CDR2 is FQGNSA. CDR3 sequence: CASSPRGGAYSNQPQHF. DNA for the CDR3: TGTGCCAGCAGCCCCCGGGGAGGAGCGTATAGCAATCAGCCCCAGCATTTT.

Here the CDR3 reads CASSQGHGGPAGTEAFF. CDR3 nucleotides: TGTGCCAGCAGCCAAGGACATGGTGGACCGGCGGGCACTGAAGCTTTCTTT. This chain uses TRBV4-2 with TRBJ1-1, with no clear D. Germline lookup yields CDR1 LGHNA and CDR2 YNFKEQ. The CDR3 totals 17 residues. The V and J ends lost 1 base and 4 bases respectively, with 19 bases between them.

This chain links TRBV3-1 (or the pseudogene TRBV3-2) with TRBJ2-5; 7 bases agree with TRBD1. The germline V gene encodes CDR1 LGHDT and CDR2 YNNKEL (reference sequence). Trimming took 4 bases from V and 2 from J; bases not matched to a gene: 1. The CDR3 is 13 residues long. Written as DNA, the CDR3 is TGTGCCAGCAGCCGGGGACAGCAAGAGACCCAGTACTTC. Its translation is CASSRGQQETQYF.

This clone was recorded a few times. The chain carries TRBV3-1 (or the pseudogene TRBV3-2) and TRBJ2-1; D not certain. CDR3 length: 12 residues. CDR1 and CDR2 (germline): LGHDT, YNNKEL (reference sequence). V was clipped by 4 bases and J by 7 bases, with 8 bases between them. This CDR3 reads CASSLPENEQFF. CDR3 coding DNA: TGTGCCAGCAGCCTGCCGGAGAATGAGCAGTTCTTC.

This sequence joins TRBV7-9 and TRBJ1-1; possible D gene TRBD1, 5 bases. V dropped 1 base and J dropped 6 bases, with 15 bases sitting between them. The CDR3 length is 15 residues. The germline CDR1 and CDR2 sequences are SEHNR and FQNEAQ (reference sequence). The CDR3 here is CASSLDEAGRAEAFF. For the CDR3, the DNA is TGTGCCAGCAGCTTAGACGAGGCAGGGAGGGCTGAAGCTTTCTTT.

This clone was detected only once. V and J are TRBV28 and TRBJ2-7; 9 nucleotides line up with TRBD1. Germline V lookup: CDR1 MDHEN, CDR2 SYDVKM. The V and J ends lost 5 bases and 2 bases, in that order; junction bases with no gene match: 4. The CDR3 runs 14 residues. The CDR3 sequence is CASSQGQGAYEQYV. CDR3 sequence (DNA): TGTGCCAGCAGTCAGGGACAGGGTGCCTACGAGCAGTACGTC.

The chain joins TRBV27 to TRBJ1-1; a possible D gene is TRBD1 (5 bases). The V gene's germline CDR1 is MNHEY and CDR2 SMNVEV (reference sequence). Between the trimmed V and J ends, which lost 7 bases and 1 base, there was a span of 13 bases. The CDR3 runs 14 residues. CDR3 nucleotide sequence: TGTGCCAGCATGAGGGGACTAAAGAACACTGAAGCTTTCTTT. Amino acid sequence: CASMRGLKNTEAFF.

The genes are TRBV7-9 and TRBJ2-1, with TRBD1 matching over 8 bases. The CDR3 contains 15 residues. Germline assignment: CDR1 SEHNR and CDR2 FQNEAQ (reference sequence). V dropped 4 bases and J dropped 13; count of bases not matched to a gene: 15. The CDR3 DNA reads as TGTGCCAGCAGCTCGGGACAGGCCCTGTCCGATTCACAGTTCTTC. It is translated as CASSSGQALSDSQFF.

The rearrangement joins TRBV5-1 to TRBJ1-6, with D unclear. The CDR3 is 15 amino acids. Germline values: CDR1 SGHRS, CDR2 YFSETQ. Deletions cut 3 bases from V and 7 bases from J, with 14 bases between. The CDR3 reads CASSSQDRSNSPLHF. For the CDR3, the DNA is TGCGCCAGCAGCTCGCAGGATAGGTCGAATTCACCCCTCCACTTT.

The CDR3 is CASSLARGTEAFF. In DNA form, the CDR3 reads TGTGCCAGCAGTTTAGCCAGGGGGACTGAAGCTTTCTTT. The genes are TRBV27 and TRBJ1-1, with 7 bases fitting TRBD1. The V and J ends lost 2 bases and 5 bases, in that order; junction bases with no gene match: 2. The CDR3 is made up of 13 amino acids. The germline V gene has CDR1 MNHEY and CDR2 SMNVEV (reference sequence).

CDR3 sequence: CASSWGQGEGEQYF. The CDR3 region has the DNA TGCGCCAGCAGCTGGGGACAGGGGGAGGGCGAGCAGTACTTC. The chain links TRBV5-1 to TRBJ2-7; TRBD1 aligns across 11 bases. J was trimmed by 6 bases and V by 3 bases; bases with no gene match: 5. Germline values: CDR1 SGHRS, CDR2 YFSETQ. This CDR3 contains 14 residues.

The chain employs TRBV13 and TRBJ2-3, with TRBD2 matching 10 bases. The CDR3 is 17 amino acids. J was trimmed by 3 bases and V by 1 base; bases with no gene match: 7. In germline, CDR1 is PRHDT, CDR2 FYEKMQ (reference sequence). The CDR3 reads CASSLATSGAGTDTQYF. The CDR3 DNA reads as TGTGCCAGCAGCTTAGCCACTAGCGGGGCGGGGACAGATACGCAGTATTTT.

The chain combines TRBV11-2 with TRBJ2-7; the D gene is possibly TRBD2 (5 bases). The CDR3 has 14 amino acids. The V end was cut by 1 base, the J end by 4 bases, with 11 bases between. CDR1 SGHAT and CDR2 FQNNGV come from the germline V gene. DNA of the CDR3: TGTGCCAGCAGCTTAGGAAGGTCGGGGTACGAGCAGTACTTC. Encoded protein: CASSLGRSGYEQYF.